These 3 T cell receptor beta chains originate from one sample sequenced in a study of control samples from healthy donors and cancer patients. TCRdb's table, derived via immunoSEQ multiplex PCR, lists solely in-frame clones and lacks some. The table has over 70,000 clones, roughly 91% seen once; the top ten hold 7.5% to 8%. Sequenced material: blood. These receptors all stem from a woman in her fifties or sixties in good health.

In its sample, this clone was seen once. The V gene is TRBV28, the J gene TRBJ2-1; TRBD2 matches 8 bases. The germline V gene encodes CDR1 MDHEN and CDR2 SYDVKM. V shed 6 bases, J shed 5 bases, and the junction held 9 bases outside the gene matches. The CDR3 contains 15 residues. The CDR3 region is CASRRSGLANNEQFF. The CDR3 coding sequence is TGTGCCAGCAGACGATCCGGACTAGCCAACAATGAGCAGTTCTTC. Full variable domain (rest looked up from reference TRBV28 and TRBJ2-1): DVKVTQSSRYLVKRTGEKVFLECVQDMDHENMFWYRQDPGLGLRLIYFSYDVKMKEKGDIPEGYSVSREKKERFSLILESASTNQTSMYLCASRRSGLANNEQFFGPGTRLTVL.

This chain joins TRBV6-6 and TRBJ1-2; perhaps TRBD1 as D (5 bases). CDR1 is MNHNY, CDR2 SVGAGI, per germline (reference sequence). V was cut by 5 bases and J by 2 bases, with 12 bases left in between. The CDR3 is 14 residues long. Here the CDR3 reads CASSPGTANYGYTF. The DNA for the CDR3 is TGTGCCAGCAGTCCCGGGACTGCCAACTATGGCTACACCTTC.

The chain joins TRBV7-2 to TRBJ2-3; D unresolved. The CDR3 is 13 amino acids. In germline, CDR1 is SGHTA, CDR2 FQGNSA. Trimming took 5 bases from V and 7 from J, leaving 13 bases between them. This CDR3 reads CASSINEGNTQYF. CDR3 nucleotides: TGTGCCAGCAGCATCAACGAAGGAAATACGCAGTATTTT.